The source of this T cell receptor (beta chain) is a study of T cell responses to AZD1222 COVID-19 vaccine. Regarding the study as a whole: Across the whole spike, CD4 TCRs peaked at regions 160-218 and 743-854. Clonal diversity may have been underestimated, and the donors were mostly white British, with more females than males. Repertoire sampling was restricted to post-peak T cell response timepoints. Of spike-specific TCRs, nearly half reportedly target regions left unmutated in variants.

Concerning this clone itself: The antigen is undetermined.

Trimming cost V 3 bases and J 4 bases; bases outside gene matches: 6. CDR3 size: 15 residues. Per the germline V gene, CDR1 is MNHNY and CDR2 is SVGAGI (reference sequence). Sequencing was performed with immunoSEQ multiplex PCR; in TCRdb, only in-frame clones are kept and a portion is missing. The sample lists approximately 150,000 clones, approximately 86% seen once, with less than 3% in the top ten. The sample in question was peripheral blood, obtained on day 0 of AZD1222 vaccination. This TCR was recovered from an adult in good health. This chain connects TRBV6-6 to TRBJ1-2, with 9 positions matching TRBD1. The CDR3: CASSYGTGNSYGYTF. In DNA, the CDR3 is TGTGCCAGCAGTTATGGGACAGGGAATAGCTATGGCTACACCTTC.